This T cell receptor (beta chain) is drawn from a study of T cells after yellow fever vaccination. The sample holds a few counts of this clonotype. The antigen is undetermined. Overall study findings and caveats: Peak timing came faster in the weaker secondary response, day 5 versus 15.

Germline V gives CDR1 SQVTM, CDR2 ANQGSEA. This CDR3 is 14 amino acids long. Losses at the gene ends were 5 bases for V and 3 bases for J; bases not matched to a gene: 9. TCRdb independently ran MiXCR on the 5' RACE reads; one entry per CDR3 protein. The repertoire holds approximately 550,000 distinct CDR3 sequences, with 15% to 20% as singletons. The specimen comprised PBMCs, sampled 15 days after the yellow fever booster vaccination. The TCR comes from a man aged 25 to 40 who received the YFV17D yellow fever vaccine. This chain joins TRBV29-1 and TRBJ2-7, with TRBD1 matching over 8 bases. As DNA, the CDR3 is TGCAGCGTTTATCTGACAGGGGCTCACTACGAGCAGTACTTC. Encoded protein: CSVYLTGAHYEQYF.